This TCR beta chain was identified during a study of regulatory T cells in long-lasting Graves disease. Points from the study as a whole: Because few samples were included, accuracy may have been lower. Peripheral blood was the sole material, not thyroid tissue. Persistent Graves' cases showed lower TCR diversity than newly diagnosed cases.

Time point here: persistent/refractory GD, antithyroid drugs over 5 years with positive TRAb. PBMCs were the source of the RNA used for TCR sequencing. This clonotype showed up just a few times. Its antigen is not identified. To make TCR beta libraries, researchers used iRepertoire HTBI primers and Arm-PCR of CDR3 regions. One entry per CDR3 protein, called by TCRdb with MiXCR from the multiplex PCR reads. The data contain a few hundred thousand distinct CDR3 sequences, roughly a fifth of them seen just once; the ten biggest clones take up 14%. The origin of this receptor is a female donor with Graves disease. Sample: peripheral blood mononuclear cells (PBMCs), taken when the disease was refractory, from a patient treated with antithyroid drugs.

The CDR3 protein is CASSRDKTAGEKLFF. CDR3 nucleotide sequence: TGCGCCAGCAGCCGAGACAAAACGGCCGGGGAAAAACTGTTTTTT. The chain recombines TRBV5-1 with TRBJ1-4, with D unclear. CDR3 length: 15 amino acids. The V gene's germline CDR1 is SGHRS and CDR2 YFSETQ. Trimming left V 4 bases short and J 8 bases short, with 18 bases between.